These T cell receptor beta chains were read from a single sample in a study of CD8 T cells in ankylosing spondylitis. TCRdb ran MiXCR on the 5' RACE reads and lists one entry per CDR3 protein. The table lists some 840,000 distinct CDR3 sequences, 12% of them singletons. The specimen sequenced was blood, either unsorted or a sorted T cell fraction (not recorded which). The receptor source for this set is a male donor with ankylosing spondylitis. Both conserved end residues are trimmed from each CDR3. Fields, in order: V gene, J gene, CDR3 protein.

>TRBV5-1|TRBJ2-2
ASSFEQREGRGTGELF
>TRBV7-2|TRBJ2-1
ASSLAGQGNVEQF
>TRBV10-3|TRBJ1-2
AISTETNYGYT
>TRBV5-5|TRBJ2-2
ASSLRTTNTGELF
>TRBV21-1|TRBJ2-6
ASLHPLTGGVGNVLT
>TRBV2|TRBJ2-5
ASSLGLAGGQLPEETQY
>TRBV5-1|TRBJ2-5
ASSHGQSRRQETQY
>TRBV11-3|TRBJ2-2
ASSLGTSGSYTGELF
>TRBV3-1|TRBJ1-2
ASSLSPPGPKVGYT
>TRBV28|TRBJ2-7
ASITSGSYEQY
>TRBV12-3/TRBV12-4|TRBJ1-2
ASSSRAVYGYT